The 18 T cell receptor beta chains below were found in one sample sequenced in a study of T cells after yellow fever vaccination. TCRdb used MiXCR to reprocess the 5' RACE reads, holding one entry per CDR3 protein. The table lists a few hundred thousand distinct CDR3 sequences, approximately 13% of them singletons, with about 0.54% in the top ten. The material was CD4+ T cells sorted from PBMCs, obtained 45 days after the yellow fever booster vaccination. The source is a man aged 30-40 years who received the YFV17D yellow fever vaccine.

This clonotype was detected a few times. V and J are TRBV12-3 or TRBV12-4 and TRBJ1-5; 9 bases agree with TRBD1. CDR3 length: 15 residues. Germline trimming cut 6 bases from V and 4 bases from J; bases unmatched to any gene: 7. CDR3 amino acids: CASSTQGTGNQPQHF. Here the CDR3 DNA reads TGTGCCAGCAGCACCCAGGGGACAGGGAATCAGCCCCAGCATTTT.

This clonotype was detected only a few times. V is TRBV5-1 and J is TRBJ2-5; perhaps TRBD2 as D (6 bases). The CDR3 has 16 amino acids. Germline V lookup: CDR1 SGHRS, CDR2 YFSETQ. The V gene lost 0 bases and the J gene lost 4 bases, with 16 bases spanning the gap. The CDR3 DNA reads as TGCGCCAGCAGCTTGGGGGCTAGCGTCTACACAGAGACCCAGTACTTC. Translation: CASSLGASVYTETQYF.

This clonotype was seen just once. The J gene is TRBJ2-1, the V gene TRBV6-4; possible D gene TRBD2, 6 bases. Trimming left V 5 bases short and J 10 bases short, with 15 bases between. This CDR3 has 13 residues. Germline V gene data show CDR1 as MRHNA and CDR2 as SNTAGT. As DNA, the CDR3 is TGTGCCAGCAGTACGGAGCTGGGGAGGGAGCAGTTCTTC. Translated: CASSTELGREQFF.

This clonotype has just a few counts. The V gene is TRBV19, the J gene TRBJ1-5; D may be TRBD1 (5 bases). The CDR3 runs to 15 residues. The ends were cut back, 7 bases at V and 9 bases at J, with 22 bases in the middle. Germline CDR1 and CDR2: LNHDA and SQIVND (reference sequence). DNA for the CDR3: TGTGCCAGTACCCCCGGCGGGACGGGTCCTTGGCCCCAGCATTTT. This gives the protein CASTPGGTGPWPQHF.

In regard to this clonotype: A read error is possible here, since a much larger clone lies one base away. The rearrangement joins TRBV12-3 or TRBV12-4 to TRBJ2-1, with TRBD1 matching over 7 bases. CDR3 length equals 13 residues. The junction had 4 bases not matched to a gene; V was cut back by 6 bases and J by 5 bases. The CDR3, as DNA: TGTGCCAGCAGCCGGGACAGAAACAATGAGCAGTTCTTC. Protein sequence: CASSRDRNNEQFF.

This clonotype occurred a few times. V gene TRBV4-3 combines with J gene TRBJ2-1; D could derive from TRBD1 or TRBD2 (5 bases each). The CDR3 length is 18 residues. V lost 0 bases and J lost 0, with 15 bases in between. Germline V gene data show CDR1 as LGHNA and CDR2 as YSLEER. CDR3 nucleotide sequence: TGCGCCAGCAGCCAAGATGAGGGGCTAGGAAGCTCCTACAATGAGCAGTTCTTC. As protein: CASSQDEGLGSSYNEQFF.

This clonotype was recorded a few times. The chain is built from TRBV2 and TRBJ1-4; maybe TRBD1 (6 bases). Germline V gene lookup returns CDR1 SNHLY and CDR2 FYNNEI. The CDR3 runs 14 residues. Trimming took off 5 bases at V and 0 bases at J, with 7 bases between the two ends. CDR3 sequence: CASSWTATNEKLFF. The CDR3 coding sequence is TGTGCCAGCAGTTGGACAGCAACTAATGAAAAACTGTTTTTT.

This clonotype was detected ten times or more. The chain recombines TRBV30 with TRBJ2-1; 12 positions agree with TRBD2. After removal of 7 bases from V and 8 bases from J, the junction contained 15 bases not matched to a gene. Germline lookup yields CDR1 GTSNPN and CDR2 SVGIG (reference sequence). The CDR3 covers 16 residues. The CDR3 region is CASVASGRAGPHEQFF. In DNA form, the CDR3 reads TGTGCCTCGGTAGCTAGCGGGAGGGCCGGTCCCCATGAGCAGTTCTTC.

In this sample, this clonotype turned up a few times. This rearrangement joins TRBV10-3 to TRBJ2-3; D could derive from TRBD1 or TRBD2 (5 bases each). The germline gives CDR1 ENHRY, CDR2 SYGVKD. This CDR3 is built from 15 residues. The V end lost 11 bases, the J end lost 4 bases, and 22 bases lay between the germline ends. The chain's CDR3 is CALNGCWGKADTQYF. The CDR3 region has the DNA TGTGCCCTCAATGGCTGCTGGGGGAAGGCAGATACGCAGTATTTT.

The V call is TRBV29-1, the J call TRBJ1-2, with a tentative D call TRBD1 (5 bases). Deletions cut 3 bases from V and 8 bases from J, with 13 bases between. The CDR3 length is 12 residues. Germline V gives CDR1 SQVTM, CDR2 ANQGSEA. The CDR3 bases are TGCAGCGTTGAGGGCGGGGCGAACGGCTACACCTTC. Translation: CSVEGGANGYTF.

This clonotype was recorded a few times. CDR3 amino acids: CASSLDLAGSPYGGEQFF. CDR3 bases: TGTGCCAGCAGCTTAGACCTCGCCGGGAGCCCCTACGGCGGTGAGCAGTTCTTC. The chain couples TRBV11-2 to TRBJ2-1, with a weak D call TRBD2 (6 bases). Trimming shortened V by 0 bases and J by 9 bases, and 24 bases separated the two germline ends. The CDR3 contains 18 residues. Germline CDR1 SGHAT, CDR2 FQNNGV.

The sample holds a few counts of this clonotype. V gene TRBV12-3 or TRBV12-4 combines with J gene TRBJ1-1; tentatively, D is TRBD1 (6 bases). Trimming shortened V by 3 bases and J by 1 base, and 12 bases separated the two germline ends. The CDR3 runs 15 residues. The CDR3 sequence is CASSFVGGRNTEAFF. The CDR3 nucleotides are TGTGCCAGCAGTTTTGTCGGGGGCAGGAACACTGAAGCTTTCTTT.

This clonotype appeared a few times. The CDR3 here is CASSLPDSGDIQYF. CDR3 bases: TGTGCCAGCAGTTTGCCTGACAGCGGCGACATTCAGTACTTC. The V and J genes are TRBV12-3 or TRBV12-4 and TRBJ2-4; D tentatively fits TRBD1 or TRBD2 (5 bases each). The CDR3 sequence is 14 residues long. The V and J ends lost 3 bases and 8 bases respectively, with 14 bases between them.

There are a few counts of this clonotype. V usage is TRBV5-4 and J usage is TRBJ2-5; D is unresolved. The V and J ends lost 4 bases and 1 base respectively, with 11 bases between them. In germline, CDR1 is SGHNT, CDR2 YYREEE (reference sequence). The CDR3 length is 14 residues. The DNA for the CDR3 is TGTGCCAGCAGCGGAATTTGGGGCCAAGAGACCCAGTACTTC. The encoded protein is CASSGIWGQETQYF.

V and J are TRBV20-1 and TRBJ2-1; TRBD2 agrees at 9 bases. V gave up 6 bases and J gave up 8 bases; unmatched junction bases: 11. The germline V gene encodes CDR1 DFQATT and CDR2 SNEGSKA (reference sequence). CDR3 length: 14 amino acids. CDR3 sequence reads: CSASGTSWVYEQFF. The CDR3 region has the DNA TGCAGTGCAAGTGGGACTAGCTGGGTCTATGAGCAGTTCTTC.

V is TRBV18 and J is TRBJ1-1; D is possibly TRBD1 (5 bases). The CDR3 extends over 15 amino acids. V lost 3 bases, J lost 3 bases, and 14 bases lay in between. Germline V gene data show CDR1 as KGHSH and CDR2 as LQKENI. CDR3 nucleotide sequence: TGTGCCAGCTCACCTCCCCTTGACAGTTACACTGAAGCTTTCTTT. Translated: CASSPPLDSYTEAFF.

The table lists this clonotype with a few counts. This chain connects TRBV2 to TRBJ2-2; no clear D gene. The CDR3 length is 12 residues. Germline assignment: CDR1 SNHLY and CDR2 FYNNEI. The V and J ends lost 6 bases and 3 bases respectively, with 5 bases between them. CDR3 region: CASSTHTGELFF. The CDR3 coding sequence is TGTGCCAGCAGCACACACACCGGGGAGCTGTTTTTT.

This clonotype has ten or more counts. The chain couples TRBV6-6 to TRBJ1-2; maybe TRBD1 (5 bases). This CDR3 is 13 amino acids long. The germline gives CDR1 MNHNY, CDR2 SVGAGI (reference sequence). Trimming took 5 bases from V and 5 from J, leaving 12 bases between them. CDR3: CASSDRRGYGYTF. CDR3 bases: TGTGCCAGCAGTGATCGCCGGGGGTATGGCTACACCTTC.